This TCR beta chain was sequenced during a study of cytomegalovirus exposure and HLA in healthy donors. Study-wide points: Reports indicate that TCR beta sequences accurately predicted the HLA-A and HLA-B alleles of most subjects.

All the people who gave samples were healthy bone marrow donors. A word on this clone: Its target is unknown.

CDR1 and CDR2 (germline): SGHTA, FQGTGA. The length of the CDR3 is 15 residues. V lost 6 bases to trimming and J lost 6 bases; unmatched junction nucleotides: 8. PCR employed 60 Vbeta and 13 Jbeta primers. Libraries were prepared by immunoSEQ multiplex PCR; TCRdb keeps only in-frame clonotypes and omits some of them. The repertoire includes just over 150,000 clones, roughly 80% of them detected once, and about 1.3% sits in the top ten. This sequence joins TRBV7-3 and TRBJ2-2, with 9 nucleotides matching TRBD2. The sequence came from a woman aged 30 to 39 in good health and CMV-seronegative. Sequences were obtained from PBMCs. CDR3 sequence reads: CASRVPRGGAGELFF. The CDR3 nucleotides read TGTGCCAGCAGGGTTCCGCGCGGGGGGGCCGGGGAGCTGTTTTTT.